This T cell receptor (beta chain) was obtained from a study of T-cell reconstitution after alpha-beta-depleted transplantation in children. Study results and limitations: One year post-transplant, T-cell counts and diversity were largely derived from T cells produced anew. Expanded graft clones, several hundred of them, were reportedly the source of alpha-beta T cells about two months after transplant.

The V gene's germline CDR1 is LNHNV and CDR2 YYDKDF (reference sequence). Losses at the gene ends were 0 bases for V and 2 bases for J; bases not matched to a gene: 6. The CDR3 contains 16 residues. Unique molecular identifiers tagged the TCRbeta library. TCRdb reprocessed the PCR reads with MiXCR, giving one entry per CDR3 protein. The data hold some 600,000 distinct CDR3 sequences, with roughly 13% observed a single time. As regards this clonotype: The target antigen is unknown.

The origin of this receptor is a male patient under 18 who had a stem cell transplant for acute myeloid leukemia, so the T cells may come from the graft donor. Sample: PBMCs, mostly from graft donor cells, taken 360 days after TCRalphabeta/CD19-depleted stem cell transplant. The rearrangement links TRBV15 to TRBJ2-7; 8 bases are a match to TRBD1. As DNA, the CDR3 is TGTGCCACCAGCAGAGATCGATCACAGGGGGCCTACGAGCAGTACTTC. It translates to CATSRDRSQGAYEQYF.